These 24 T cell receptor beta chains share one sample of origin, sequenced in a study of glioma-infiltrating T cells after dendritic cell vaccination. The repertoire was sequenced with immunoSEQ multiplex PCR; TCRdb's copy has only in-frame clones and lacks some. The sample shows around 100,000 clones, more than 80% of them seen only once. The starting material was blood, obtained before dendritic cell vaccination. These TCRs come from a human donor with glioblastoma.

V gene TRBV7-2 combines with J gene TRBJ1-5; D is unclear. Trimming removed 1 base from V and 4 bases from J, with 11 bases in between. The germline gives CDR1 SGHTA, CDR2 FQGNSA. This CDR3 is built from 15 residues. The DNA of the CDR3 is TGTGCCAGCAGCTTAGTAGCGGGGTTTAATCAGCCCCAGCATTTT. Residues: CASSLVAGFNQPQHF.

This clone has just one count. This chain uses TRBV2 with TRBJ2-1; tentatively, D is TRBD2 (6 bases). Germline loops: CDR1 SNHLY, CDR2 FYNNEI. Between the trimmed V and J ends, which lost 6 bases and 0 bases, there was a span of 9 bases. The CDR3 loop spans 14 amino acids. In DNA, the CDR3 is TGTGCCAGCAGCTTCGGGAGCTCCTACAATGAGCAGTTCTTC. This codes for CASSFGSSYNEQFF.

The chain links TRBV5-1 to TRBJ1-4, with 9 bases that match TRBD1. The CDR3 has 15 amino acids. Germline trimming cut 4 bases from V and 7 bases from J; bases unmatched to any gene: 8. Looked up from germline, CDR1 is SGHRS and CDR2 is YFSETQ. DNA for the CDR3: TGCGCCAGCAGCAGGGGACAGGGTCGGGGTGAAAAACTGTTTTTT. Its protein is CASSRGQGRGEKLFF.

This chain connects TRBV2 to TRBJ1-6; a weak D match, TRBD1 (5 bases). Germline V CDR1 and CDR2: SNHLY, FYNNEI. The V end lost 8 bases, the J end lost 9 bases, and 11 bases lay between the germline ends. The CDR3 has 12 residues. The CDR3 sequence is CASGGMSSPLHF. In DNA, the CDR3 is TGTGCCAGCGGGGGGATGAGTTCACCCCTCCACTTT.

A single count supports this clone. The chain couples TRBV29-1 to TRBJ2-4; weak D call: TRBD1 (5 bases). The length of the CDR3 is 13 residues. The V end was cut by 5 bases, the J end by 7 bases, with 15 bases between. Germline-derived CDR1 and CDR2 are SQVTM and ANQGSEA. The CDR3 coding sequence is TGCAGCGTTATCAGGGATTTTGGGAACATTCAGTACTTC. Encoded protein: CSVIRDFGNIQYF. The full variable domain, completed using reference TRBV29-1 and TRBJ2-4, is SAVISQKPSRDICQRGTSLTIQCQVDSQVTMMFWYRQQPGQSLTLIATANQGSEATYESGFVIDKFPISRPNLTFSTLTVSNMSPEDSSIYLCSVIRDFGNIQYFGAGTRLSVL.

The chain carries TRBV5-1 and TRBJ2-7; possibly TRBD1 for D (6 bases). Trimming cost V 2 bases and J 2 bases, with 14 bases left between them. The germline V gene encodes CDR1 SGHRS and CDR2 YFSETQ. CDR3 length: 15 amino acids. The CDR3 here is CASSFADRPPYEQYF. CDR3 coding DNA: TGCGCCAGCAGCTTCGCTGACAGGCCTCCCTACGAGCAGTACTTC.

The CDR3, as DNA: TGCGCCAGCAGCCAAGCGATCAGGGAACCCTACGAGCAGTACTTC. This translates into CASSQAIREPYEQYF. The gene calls are TRBV4-1 and TRBJ2-7, with TRBD1 as a possible D gene (5 bases). With 1 base removed from V and 2 bases from J, the gap between germline ends came to 12 bases. The CDR3 runs 15 residues. From germline, CDR1 is MGHRA and CDR2 YSYEKL.

This sequence joins TRBV4-1 and TRBJ2-2; maybe TRBD2 (5 bases). Germline V gives CDR1 MGHRA, CDR2 YSYEKL. The CDR3 is 15 amino acids. Trimming took 4 bases from V and 7 from J, leaving 16 bases between them. The CDR3 spells CASSLKRPILGELFF. The CDR3 nucleotides are TGCGCCAGCAGCCTCAAGCGGCCGATTCTCGGGGAGCTGTTTTTT.

The chain is built from TRBV27 and TRBJ1-1; D possibly corresponds to TRBD1 (6 bases). The CDR3 sequence is 14 residues long. Per the germline V gene, CDR1 is MNHEY and CDR2 is SMNVEV (reference sequence). Trimming took 0 bases from V and 5 from J, leaving 10 bases between them. DNA of the CDR3: TGTGCCAGCAGTTTATCGAAAGGGGGAACTGAAGCTTTCTTT. Encoded protein: CASSLSKGGTEAFF.

The chain recombines TRBV12-5 with TRBJ1-1; D ambiguous. CDR3 length: 12 amino acids. The germline V gene encodes CDR1 LGHNT and CDR2 FRNRAP. V gave up 8 bases and J gave up 0 bases, with 7 bases separating them. The CDR3 DNA is TGTGCTAGTACGGGGATGAACACTGAAGCTTTCTTT. It translates to CASTGMNTEAFF.

The gene calls are TRBV6-5 and TRBJ2-1, with TRBD1 matching 8 bases. The length of the CDR3 is 15 residues. The J segment lost 0 bases and the V segment lost 5 bases, leaving 3 bases of the junction unmatched. CDR1 is MNHEY and CDR2 is SVGAGI in the germline V gene. CDR3: CASSPGQGSYNEQFF. The CDR3 DNA reads as TGTGCCAGCAGTCCTGGACAGGGCTCCTACAATGAGCAGTTCTTC.

This chain joins TRBV12-2 and TRBJ2-3; the tabulated D call, TRBD1, remains unverified against the DNA. TRBV12-2 is assigned pseudogene status. This CDR3 is 20 amino acids long. CDR3 in amino acids: CASRLPTVPGQWDATDTQYF. The DNA for the CDR3 is TGTGCAAGTCGCTTACCAACTGTCCCGGGACAGTGGGACGCCACAGATACGCAGTATTTT.

This clone was picked up a small number of times. The chain uses TRBV6-1 and TRBJ1-4, with TRBD1 identical over 7 bases. CDR1 is MNHNS and CDR2 is SASEGT in the germline V gene. The CDR3 runs 14 residues. The J segment lost 6 bases and the V segment lost 3 bases, leaving 4 bases of the junction unmatched. The CDR3 DNA reads as TGTGCCAGCAGTGAGGGACAGACCGATGAAAAACTGTTTTTT. It codes for CASSEGQTDEKLFF.

The chain is built from TRBV7-9 and TRBJ2-3; D is perhaps TRBD2 (5 bases). There are 17 residues in the CDR3. The ends were cut back, 5 bases at V and 2 bases at J, with 20 bases in the middle. Germline V gives CDR1 SEHNR, CDR2 FQNEAQ (reference sequence). The CDR3 nucleotides read TGTGCCAGCAGCCCCCCCTGGAGGAACCCTCACACAGATACGCAGTATTTT. As protein: CASSPPWRNPHTDTQYF.

This clone has just a few counts. The chain couples TRBV19 to TRBJ1-1; D is perhaps TRBD1 (5 bases). CDR1 is LNHDA and CDR2 is SQIVND in the germline V gene (reference sequence). The CDR3 covers 15 residues. V was trimmed by 5 bases and J by 4 bases, leaving 17 bases between them. The CDR3 loop reads CASSPTPDSLTEAFF. CDR3 coding DNA: TGTGCCAGTAGTCCAACTCCTGACAGTCTCACTGAAGCTTTCTTT.

The chain links TRBV6-1 to TRBJ2-3; 8 bases fit TRBD2. This CDR3 spans 14 amino acids. The J segment lost 6 bases and the V segment lost 7 bases, leaving 9 bases of the junction unmatched. Germline V gives CDR1 MNHNS, CDR2 SASEGT. CDR3 loop: CASTPGLEADTQYF. In nucleotides, the CDR3 is TGTGCCAGCACCCCGGGACTAGAGGCGGATACGCAGTATTTT.

The rearrangement links TRBV7-9 to TRBJ2-5; 9 nucleotides line up with TRBD1. Germline trimming cut 2 bases from V and 4 bases from J; bases unmatched to any gene: 5. CDR3 length: 15 amino acids. Germline CDR1 and CDR2: SEHNR and FQNEAQ (reference sequence). The CDR3 bases are TGTGCCAGCAGCTTAAGCGGGACAGGGAGAGAGACCCAGTACTTC. Translated, it gives CASSLSGTGRETQYF.

V usage is TRBV7-3 and J usage is TRBJ2-1, with TRBD2 identical over 11 bases. Germline assignment: CDR1 SGHTA and CDR2 FQGTGA. The V gene end was trimmed by 4 bases and the J gene end by 5 bases; junction bases not matched to a gene: 4. This CDR3 has 15 amino acids. CDR3 DNA: TGTGCCAGCAGCTCCTCGGGACTAGCGGACAATGAGCAGTTCTTC. The encoded protein is CASSSSGLADNEQFF.

The rearrangement uses TRBV2 and TRBJ1-6; the match to TRBD1 covers 7 bases. J lost 6 bases, V lost 6 bases, and 5 bases had no gene match. Per germline, CDR1 SNHLY and CDR2 FYNNEI. The CDR3 covers 14 residues. The CDR3 DNA sequence: TGTGCCAGCAGAAAGGGACAGATTAATTCACCCCTCCACTTT. It codes for CASRKGQINSPLHF.

The table lists this clone with a count of one. This sequence joins TRBV6-7 and TRBJ2-4; TRBD2 aligns across 7 bases. TRBV6-7 is filed as an ORF, its function uncertain. V shed 11 bases and J 8 bases; nucleotides not matched to a gene: 15. The CDR3 is 14 residues long. CDR3 in DNA: TGTGCCTCCAAGTGGCGGGGGAAAGGGGACATTCAGTACTTC. Protein sequence: CASKWRGKGDIQYF.

To note about this clone: This same CDR3 is encoded by further DNA sequences in the sample. V gene TRBV27 combines with J gene TRBJ1-1; D might be TRBD1 (5 bases). V lost 2 bases and J 0 bases, leaving 10 bases between the germline ends. The V gene's germline CDR1 is MNHEY and CDR2 SMNVEV (reference sequence). The CDR3 totals 15 residues. CDR3 loop: CASSLQAGLNTEAFF. The CDR3 bases are TGTGCCAGCAGTTTACAAGCAGGGCTGAACACTGAAGCTTTCTTT.

The rearrangement joins TRBV15 to TRBJ2-5; TRBD1 aligns across 10 bases. CDR3 size: 18 residues. In germline, CDR1 is LNHNV, CDR2 YYDKDF (reference sequence). The trim removed 8 bases at V and 3 bases at J, leaving 18 bases unmatched. Written as DNA, the CDR3 is TGTGCCACCCGACAAAGCTTTTATAGGACAGGGGGTGAAGAGACCCAGTACTTC. Protein: CATRQSFYRTGGEETQYF.

The chain is built from TRBV27 and TRBJ1-6, with D possibly TRBD1 on 5 matching bases. Trimming stripped 0 bases from V and 6 bases from J, with 9 bases between. This CDR3 is 15 amino acids long. The germline V gene has CDR1 MNHEY and CDR2 SMNVEV (reference sequence). CDR3 sequence: CASSLSTALNSPLHF. The DNA of the CDR3 is TGTGCCAGCAGTTTATCGACAGCCCTTAATTCACCCCTCCACTTT.

V gene TRBV5-1 combines with J gene TRBJ2-2; D possibly corresponds to TRBD2 (5 bases). This CDR3 is 14 amino acids long. Germline-derived CDR1 and CDR2 are SGHRS and YFSETQ. Trimming left V 3 bases short and J 1 base short, with 7 bases between. The CDR3 protein is CASSSEGNTGELFF. The CDR3 coding sequence is TGCGCCAGCAGCTCTGAGGGGAACACCGGGGAGCTGTTTTTT.